Sequencing of this T cell receptor beta chain was carried out in a study of blood T cell repertoires in COVID-19 (dated by TCRdb to the early 2020s). Regarding the complete study: Recovered participants in ImmuneRACE Cohort 3 were defined as having two consecutive negative NP/OP PCR tests, clearance from a healthcare professional, or resolution of symptoms. Deeply sampled blood TCRbeta repertoires from subjects exposed to, actively infected with, or recovered from COVID-19 were included in the dataset. The sample metadata nearly always contained a de-identified subject ID, COVID-19 status, age in years and sex. Samples from collaborators originated in the United States, Italy and Spain and spanned both the acute and convalescent phases of COVID-19. The material from the prospective study consisted of cDNA or gDNA derived from T cells, B-cell-depleted T cells, or PBMCs. Samples were obtained from the ongoing ImmuneRACE study (first 160 participants) and from some 1,300 subjects provided by 6 global collaborators. Where HLA class I and class II types were available, the types were taken from metadata supplied by the sample provider, not from assay-based typing. A freely available public database, intended as a resource for researchers studying the immune response to SARS-CoV-2, is where the repertoires were released. What the work shows at the level of the full study, not this receptor alone: How much clinical and demographic metadata was included differed by source and by participant, and the metadata was provided uncurated.

As to this clone: The specificity of this receptor is unknown. Base qualities were left out, and no much larger clone turns up one base away.

Enrolling through a virtual design, the prospective study's participants ranged in age from roughly 18 to 89 years and lived across some 22 United States geographic areas. Cohort assignment in the prospective study relied on participant-reported clinical history from a screening survey and a study questionnaire. Mobile phlebotomists in the prospective study collected whole blood, serum and a nasopharyngeal or oropharyngeal swab from every participant. Additional blood draws and questionnaires over an approximately 2-month period could optionally be provided by prospective study participants. Prospective study blood samples were shipped either frozen or at room temperature before DNA extraction. The immunoSEQ Assay, a bias-controlled multiplex PCR, was used to amplify TCRbeta CDR3 regions from genomic DNA. Regarding the original processing steps: The number of nucleated cells in each sample was estimated from the amplification of reference gene primers within the assay. To quantify the absolute abundance of each unique TCRbeta CDR3 rearrangement, sequence reads were collapsed and filtered. Productive Simpson clonality was computed per sample as the square root of Simpson's diversity index over productive rearrangements. TCRdb took over this immuneACCESS table, retaining in-frame rearrangements with V and J assigned. Such tables are incomplete; in checked studies, under half of the missing clones stem from an unresolved V gene, and the remainder is unexplained. V and J calls and clone size follow that table, whereas D and trimming were derived from the DNA. Recorded for this sample are roughly 150,000 clones; over 75% of them occurred a single time. 3.9% of the sample rests with the top ten.

Ends trimmed: V by 5 bases, J by 6 bases; bases unmatched to a gene: 10. Including the terminal cysteine and phenylalanine, the CDR3 comprises 15 residues. The only DNA kept is the CDR3, 45 bases in frame from the first base. Sequences LNHDA (CDR1) and SQIVND (CDR2) are obtained from the germline V gene (reference sequence). The rearranged segments are TRBV19 and TRBJ1-1; 9 bases in the junction line up with TRBD1. This receptor was obtained from a man aged 45 to 65 in a cohort exposed to, infected with or recovered from COVID-19 (not recorded which). The sequenced sample consisted of PBMCs or T cells enriched from blood (not recorded which). The CDR3 protein is CASSPPGQGFSEAFF. The DNA sequence is as follows: TGTGCCAGTAGTCCCCCCGGACAGGGGTTCTCTGAAGCTTTCTTT.